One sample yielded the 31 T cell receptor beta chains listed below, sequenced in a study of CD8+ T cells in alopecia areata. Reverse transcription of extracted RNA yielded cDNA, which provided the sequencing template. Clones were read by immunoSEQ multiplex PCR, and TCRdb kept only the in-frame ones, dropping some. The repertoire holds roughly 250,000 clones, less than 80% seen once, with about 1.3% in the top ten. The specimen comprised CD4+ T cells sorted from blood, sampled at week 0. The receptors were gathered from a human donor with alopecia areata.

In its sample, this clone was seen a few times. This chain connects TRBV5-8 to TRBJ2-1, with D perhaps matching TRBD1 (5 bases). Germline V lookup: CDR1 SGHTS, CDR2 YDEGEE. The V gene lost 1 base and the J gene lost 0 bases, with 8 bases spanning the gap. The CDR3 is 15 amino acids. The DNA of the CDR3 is TGTGCCAGCAGCTTGAAGACAGTCTCCTACAATGAGCAGTTCTTC. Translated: CASSLKTVSYNEQFF.

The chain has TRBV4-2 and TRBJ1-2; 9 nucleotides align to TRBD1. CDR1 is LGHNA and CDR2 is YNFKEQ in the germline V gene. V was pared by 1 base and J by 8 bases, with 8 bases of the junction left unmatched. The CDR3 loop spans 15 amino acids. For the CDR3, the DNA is TGTGCCAGCAGCCAAGGGGGACAGGGAGAGTTCGGCTACACCTTC. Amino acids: CASSQGGQGEFGYTF.

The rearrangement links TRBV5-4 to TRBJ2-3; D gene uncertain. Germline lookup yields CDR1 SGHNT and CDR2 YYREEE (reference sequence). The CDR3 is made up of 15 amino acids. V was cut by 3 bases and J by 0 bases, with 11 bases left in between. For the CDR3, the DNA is TGTGCCAGCAGCTCGGCCACCCGGAGCACAGATACGCAGTATTTT. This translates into CASSSATRSTDTQYF.

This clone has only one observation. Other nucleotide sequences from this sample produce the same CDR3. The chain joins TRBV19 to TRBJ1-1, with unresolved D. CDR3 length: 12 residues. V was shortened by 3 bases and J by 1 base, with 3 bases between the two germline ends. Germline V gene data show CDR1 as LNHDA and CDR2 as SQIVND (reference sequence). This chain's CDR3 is CASSIRNTEAFF. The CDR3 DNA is TGTGCCAGTAGTATCAGGAACACTGAAGCTTTCTTT.

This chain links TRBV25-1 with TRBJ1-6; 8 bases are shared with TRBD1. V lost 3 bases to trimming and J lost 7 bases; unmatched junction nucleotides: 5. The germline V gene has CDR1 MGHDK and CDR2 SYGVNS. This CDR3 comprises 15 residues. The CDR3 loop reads CASSEWTGTNSPLHF. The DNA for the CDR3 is TGTGCCAGCAGTGAGTGGACAGGGACCAATTCACCCCTCCACTTT.

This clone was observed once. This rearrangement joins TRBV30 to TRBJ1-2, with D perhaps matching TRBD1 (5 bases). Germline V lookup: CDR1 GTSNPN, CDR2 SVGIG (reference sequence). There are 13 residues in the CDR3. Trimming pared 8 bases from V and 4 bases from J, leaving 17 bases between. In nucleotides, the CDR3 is TGTGCCCGAGCGGAGGGGTCCGGCTATGGCTACACCTTC. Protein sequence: CARAEGSGYGYTF.

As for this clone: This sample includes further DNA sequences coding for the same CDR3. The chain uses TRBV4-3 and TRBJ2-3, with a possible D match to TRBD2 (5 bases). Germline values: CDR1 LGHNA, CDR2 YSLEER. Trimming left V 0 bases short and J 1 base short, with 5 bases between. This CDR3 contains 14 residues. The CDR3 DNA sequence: TGCGCCAGCAGCCAAGATAGCGGCACAGATACGCAGTATTTT. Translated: CASSQDSGTDTQYF.

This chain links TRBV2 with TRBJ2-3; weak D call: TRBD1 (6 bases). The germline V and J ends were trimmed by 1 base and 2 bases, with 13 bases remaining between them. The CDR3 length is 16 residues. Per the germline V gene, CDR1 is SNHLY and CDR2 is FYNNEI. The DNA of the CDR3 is TGTGCCAGCAGTGAAGAATTCACAGGGACCACAGATACGCAGTATTTT. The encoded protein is CASSEEFTGTTDTQYF.

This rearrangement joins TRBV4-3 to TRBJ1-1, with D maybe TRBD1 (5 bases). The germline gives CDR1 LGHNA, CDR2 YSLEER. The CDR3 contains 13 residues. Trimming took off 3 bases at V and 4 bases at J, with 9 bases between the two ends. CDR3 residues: CASSQGDFTEAFF. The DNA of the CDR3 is TGCGCCAGCAGCCAGGGGGACTTCACTGAAGCTTTCTTT.

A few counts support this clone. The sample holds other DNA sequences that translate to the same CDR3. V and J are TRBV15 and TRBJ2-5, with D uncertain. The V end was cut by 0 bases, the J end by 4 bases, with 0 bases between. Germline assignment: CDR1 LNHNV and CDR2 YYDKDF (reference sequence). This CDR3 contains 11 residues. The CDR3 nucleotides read TGTGCCACCAGCAGAGAAGAGACCCAGTACTTC. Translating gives CATSREETQYF.

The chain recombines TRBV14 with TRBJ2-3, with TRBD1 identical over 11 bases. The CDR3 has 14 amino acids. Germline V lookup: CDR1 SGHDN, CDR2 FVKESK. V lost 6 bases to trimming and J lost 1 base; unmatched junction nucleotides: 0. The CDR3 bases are TGTGCCAGCAGGGACAGGGGGCGCACAGATACGCAGTATTTT. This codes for CASRDRGRTDTQYF.

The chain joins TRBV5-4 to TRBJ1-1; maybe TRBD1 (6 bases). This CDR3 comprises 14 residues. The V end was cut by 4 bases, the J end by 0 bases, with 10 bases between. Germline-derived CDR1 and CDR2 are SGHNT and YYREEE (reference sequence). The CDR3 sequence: CASSQQGLNTEAFF. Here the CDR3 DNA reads TGTGCCAGCAGCCAACAGGGTTTGAACACTGAAGCTTTCTTT.

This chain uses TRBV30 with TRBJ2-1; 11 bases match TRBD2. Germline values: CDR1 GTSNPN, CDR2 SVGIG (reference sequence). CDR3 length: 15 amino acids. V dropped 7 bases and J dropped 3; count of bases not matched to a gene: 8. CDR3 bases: TGTGCCTCCTCTTCAACTAGCGGGGGCTACAATGAGCAGTTCTTC. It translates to CASSSTSGGYNEQFF.

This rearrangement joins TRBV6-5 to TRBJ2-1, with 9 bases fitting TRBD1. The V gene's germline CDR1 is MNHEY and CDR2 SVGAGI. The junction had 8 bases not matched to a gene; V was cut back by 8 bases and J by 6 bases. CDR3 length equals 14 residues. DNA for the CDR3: TGTGCCAGCTGTCGGGACAGGGTCGGCAATGAGCAGTTCTTC. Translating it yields CASCRDRVGNEQFF.

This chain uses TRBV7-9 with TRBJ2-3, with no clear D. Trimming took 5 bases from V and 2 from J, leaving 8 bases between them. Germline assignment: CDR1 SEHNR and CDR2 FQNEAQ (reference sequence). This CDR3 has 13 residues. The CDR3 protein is CASSRALTDTQYF. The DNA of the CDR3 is TGTGCCAGCAGCCGGGCCCTCACAGATACGCAGTATTTT.

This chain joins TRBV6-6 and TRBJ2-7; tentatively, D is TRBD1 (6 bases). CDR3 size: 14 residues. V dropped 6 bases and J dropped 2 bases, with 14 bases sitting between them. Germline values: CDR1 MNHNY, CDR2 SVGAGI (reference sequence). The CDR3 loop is CASSLGEGAYEQYF. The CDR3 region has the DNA TGTGCCAGCAGCTTGGGAGAGGGGGCCTACGAGCAGTACTTC.

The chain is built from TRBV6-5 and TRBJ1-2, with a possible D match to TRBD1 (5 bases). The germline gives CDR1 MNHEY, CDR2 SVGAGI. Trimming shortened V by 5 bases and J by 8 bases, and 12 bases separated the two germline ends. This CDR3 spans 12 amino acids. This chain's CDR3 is CASSAQGYGYTF. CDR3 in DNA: TGTGCCAGCAGTGCCCAGGGCTACGGCTACACCTTC.

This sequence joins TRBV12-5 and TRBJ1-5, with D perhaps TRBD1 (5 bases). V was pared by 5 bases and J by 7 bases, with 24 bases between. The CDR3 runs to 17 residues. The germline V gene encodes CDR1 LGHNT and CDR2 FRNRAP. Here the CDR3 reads CASGGGGGQGKRQPQHF. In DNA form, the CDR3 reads TGTGCTAGTGGTGGAGGCGGCGGGCAGGGCAAGAGACAGCCCCAGCATTTT.

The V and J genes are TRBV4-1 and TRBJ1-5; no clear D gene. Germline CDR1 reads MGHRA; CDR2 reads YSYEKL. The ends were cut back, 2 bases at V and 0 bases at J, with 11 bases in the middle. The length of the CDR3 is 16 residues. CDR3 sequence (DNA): TGCGCCAGCAGCCAAATTCCCGGGGATAGCAATCAGCCCCAGCATTTT. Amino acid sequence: CASSQIPGDSNQPQHF.

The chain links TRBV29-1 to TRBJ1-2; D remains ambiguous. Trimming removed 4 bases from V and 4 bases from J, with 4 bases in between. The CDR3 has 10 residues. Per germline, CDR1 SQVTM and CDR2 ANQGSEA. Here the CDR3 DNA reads TGCAGCGTTGGCAGCTATGGCTACACCTTC. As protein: CSVGSYGYTF.

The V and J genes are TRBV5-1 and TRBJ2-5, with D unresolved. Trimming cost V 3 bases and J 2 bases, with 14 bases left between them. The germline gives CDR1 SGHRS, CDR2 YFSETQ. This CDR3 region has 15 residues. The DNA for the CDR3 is TGCGCCAGCAGCTCGTCGACATGGCTACAAGAGACCCAGTACTTC. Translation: CASSSSTWLQETQYF.

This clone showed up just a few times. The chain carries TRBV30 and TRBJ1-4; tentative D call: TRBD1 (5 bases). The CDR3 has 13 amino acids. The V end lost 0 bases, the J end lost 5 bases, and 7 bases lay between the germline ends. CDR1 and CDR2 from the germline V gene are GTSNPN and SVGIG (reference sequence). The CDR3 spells CAWSVQDNEKLFF. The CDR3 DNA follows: TGTGCCTGGAGTGTACAGGACAATGAAAAACTGTTTTTT.

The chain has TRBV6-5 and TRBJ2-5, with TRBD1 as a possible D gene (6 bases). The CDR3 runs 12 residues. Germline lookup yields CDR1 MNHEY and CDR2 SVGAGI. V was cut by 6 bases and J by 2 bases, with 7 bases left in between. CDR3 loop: CASRDSQETQYF. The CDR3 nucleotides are TGTGCCAGCAGGGACAGTCAAGAGACCCAGTACTTC.

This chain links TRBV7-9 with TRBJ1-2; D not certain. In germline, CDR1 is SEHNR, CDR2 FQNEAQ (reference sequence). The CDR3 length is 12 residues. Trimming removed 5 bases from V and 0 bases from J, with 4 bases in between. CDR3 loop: CASSVTNYGYTF. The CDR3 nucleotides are TGTGCCAGCAGCGTCACTAACTATGGCTACACCTTC.

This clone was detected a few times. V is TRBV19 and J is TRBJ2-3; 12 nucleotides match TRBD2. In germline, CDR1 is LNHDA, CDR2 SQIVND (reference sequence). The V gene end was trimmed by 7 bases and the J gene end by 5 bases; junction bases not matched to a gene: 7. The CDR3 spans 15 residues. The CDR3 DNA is TGTGCCAGTAACCAACTAGCGGGGGGCGGAGATACGCAGTATTTT. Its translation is CASNQLAGGGDTQYF.

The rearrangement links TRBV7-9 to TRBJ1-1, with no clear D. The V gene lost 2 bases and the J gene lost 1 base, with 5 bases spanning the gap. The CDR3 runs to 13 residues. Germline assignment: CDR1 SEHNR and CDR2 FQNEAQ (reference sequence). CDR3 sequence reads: CASSLLTNTEAFF. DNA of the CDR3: TGTGCCAGCAGCTTATTGACGAACACTGAAGCTTTCTTT.

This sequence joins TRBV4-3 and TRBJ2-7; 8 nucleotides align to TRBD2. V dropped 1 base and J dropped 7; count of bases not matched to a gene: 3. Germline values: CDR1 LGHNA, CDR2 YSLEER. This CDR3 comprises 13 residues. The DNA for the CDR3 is TGCGCCAGCAGCCAAGGCCCGGGAGGGGAGCAGTACTTC. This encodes CASSQGPGGEQYF.

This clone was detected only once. The CDR3 region is CSVRGRDNEQFF. CDR3 nucleotides: TGCAGCGTACGGGGAAGGGACAATGAGCAGTTCTTC. V usage is TRBV29-1 and J usage is TRBJ2-1, with D possibly matching TRBD2 (5 bases). CDR3 size: 12 residues. Germline V gives CDR1 SQVTM, CDR2 ANQGSEA. V gave up 6 bases and J gave up 5 bases, with 11 bases separating them.

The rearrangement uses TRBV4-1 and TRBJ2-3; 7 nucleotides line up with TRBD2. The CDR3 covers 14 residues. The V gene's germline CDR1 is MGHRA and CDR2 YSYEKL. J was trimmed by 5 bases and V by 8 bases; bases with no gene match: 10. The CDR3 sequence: CASSPLGREDTQYF. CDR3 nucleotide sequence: TGCGCCAGCTCGCCCCTAGGGAGGGAAGATACGCAGTATTTT.

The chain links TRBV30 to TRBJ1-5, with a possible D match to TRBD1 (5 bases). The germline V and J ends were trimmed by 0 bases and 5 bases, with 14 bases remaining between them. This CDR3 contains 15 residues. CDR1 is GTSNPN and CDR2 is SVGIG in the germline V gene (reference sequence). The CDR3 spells CAWSVLRGSDQPQHF. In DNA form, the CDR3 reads TGTGCCTGGAGTGTACTTAGGGGCAGCGATCAGCCCCAGCATTTT.

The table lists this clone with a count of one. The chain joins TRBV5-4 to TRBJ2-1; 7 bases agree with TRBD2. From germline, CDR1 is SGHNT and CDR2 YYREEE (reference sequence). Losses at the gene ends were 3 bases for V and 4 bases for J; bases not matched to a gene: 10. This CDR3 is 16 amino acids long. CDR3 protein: CASSSSMAGVYNEQFF. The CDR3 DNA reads TGTGCCAGCAGCTCCTCGATGGCGGGGGTATACAATGAGCAGTTCTTC. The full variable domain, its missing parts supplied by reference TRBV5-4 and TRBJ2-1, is ETGVTQSPTHLIKTRGQQVTLRCSSQSGHNTVSWYQQALGQGPQFIFQYYREEENGRGNFPPRFSGLQFPNYSSELNVNALELDDSALYLCASSSSMAGVYNEQFFGPGTRLTVL.